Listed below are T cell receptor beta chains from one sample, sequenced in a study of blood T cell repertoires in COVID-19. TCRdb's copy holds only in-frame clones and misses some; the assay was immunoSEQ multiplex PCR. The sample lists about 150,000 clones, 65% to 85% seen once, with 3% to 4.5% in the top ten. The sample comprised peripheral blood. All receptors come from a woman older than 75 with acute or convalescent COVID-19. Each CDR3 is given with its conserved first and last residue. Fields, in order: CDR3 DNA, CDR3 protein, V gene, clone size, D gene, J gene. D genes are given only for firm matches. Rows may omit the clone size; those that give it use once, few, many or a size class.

CDR3 DNA: TGTGCCAGCAGTGAACAGGGGGAGAACTATGGCTACACCTTC; CDR3 protein: CASSEQGENYGYTF; V gene: TRBV6-1; clone size: few; D gene: TRBD1; J gene: TRBJ1-2
CDR3 DNA: TGTGCCAGCTCACCAGAGACAGGGCCCACCGGGGAGCTGTTTTTT; CDR3 protein: CASSPETGPTGELFF; V gene: TRBV18; clone size: -; D gene: TRBD1; J gene: TRBJ2-2
CDR3 DNA: TGTGCCACTTCGCGCCGACAGGCCAATGAAAAACTGTTTTTT; CDR3 protein: CATSRRQANEKLFF; V gene: TRBV19; clone size: -; D gene: -; J gene: TRBJ1-4
CDR3 DNA: TGTGCCAGCAGCGCCCAACCCAGGGGACGGGGTGAAAAACTGTTTTTT; CDR3 protein: CASSAQPRGRGEKLFF; V gene: TRBV11-2; clone size: -; D gene: -; J gene: TRBJ1-4
CDR3 DNA: TGTGCCAGCAGCCCGAAGACAGGAACAGACTATGGCTACACCTTC; CDR3 protein: CASSPKTGTDYGYTF; V gene: TRBV7-2; clone size: -; D gene: -; J gene: TRBJ1-2
CDR3 DNA: TGTGCCAGCAGTGCCCTCCACCTTACAGGGGGCGGAGTACGGGGTGAAGCTTTCTTT; CDR3 protein: CASSALHLTGGGVRGEAFF; V gene: TRBV6-1; clone size: -; D gene: TRBD1; J gene: TRBJ1-1
CDR3 DNA: TGTGCCATCAGCATAGCACAGGGCTCTGGAAACACCATATATTTT; CDR3 protein: CAISIAQGSGNTIYF; V gene: TRBV10-3; clone size: once; D gene: -; J gene: TRBJ1-3
CDR3 DNA: TGTGCCAGCAGTTTGAGCCACACCGGGGAGCTGTTTTTT; CDR3 protein: CASSLSHTGELFF; V gene: TRBV11-3; clone size: -; D gene: -; J gene: TRBJ2-2
CDR3 DNA: TGTGCCAGCAGCCCCGGGGGAAGGTCAGATACGCAGTATTTT; CDR3 protein: CASSPGGRSDTQYF; V gene: TRBV11-2; clone size: once; D gene: -; J gene: TRBJ2-3
CDR3 DNA: TGTGCCAGCAGCCGCTCGCTAGCGGGGCCCTACAATGAGCAGTTCTTC; CDR3 protein: CASSRSLAGPYNEQFF; V gene: TRBV14; clone size: -; D gene: TRBD2; J gene: TRBJ2-1
CDR3 DNA: TGTGCCAGCAGCTCCGGGACAGGCAACAATCAGCCCCAGCATTTT; CDR3 protein: CASSSGTGNNQPQHF; V gene: TRBV5-5; clone size: -; D gene: TRBD1; J gene: TRBJ1-5
CDR3 DNA: TGTGCCAGCTCATTTGACAGGGCGTTGGCTTCCTACAATGAGCAGTTCTTC; CDR3 protein: CASSFDRALASYNEQFF; V gene: TRBV18; clone size: -; D gene: TRBD1; J gene: TRBJ2-1
CDR3 DNA: TGTGCCAGCAGTTACCCTGAAGGGGTCAATCCCTACACCTTC; CDR3 protein: CASSYPEGVNPYTF; V gene: TRBV6-6; clone size: -; D gene: -; J gene: TRBJ1-2
CDR3 DNA: TGTGCCAGCAGCGGACAATTGAACACTGAAGCTTTCTTT; CDR3 protein: CASSGQLNTEAFF; V gene: TRBV14; clone size: -; D gene: -; J gene: TRBJ1-1
CDR3 DNA: TGTGCCAGTAGTATAAAGACCGGGGCAGGGGTCAACCATGGCTACACCTTC; CDR3 protein: CASSIKTGAGVNHGYTF; V gene: TRBV19; clone size: -; D gene: -; J gene: TRBJ1-2
CDR3 DNA: TGTGCCAGCAGCTTATATGCCAAGAGCTCCTACAATGAGCAGTTCTTC; CDR3 protein: CASSLYAKSSYNEQFF; V gene: TRBV11-1; clone size: -; D gene: -; J gene: TRBJ2-1
CDR3 DNA: TGTGCCAGCAGTTTACGAGCCAACGGGGAGCTGTTTTTT; CDR3 protein: CASSLRANGELFF; V gene: TRBV12-3/TRBV12-4; clone size: -; D gene: -; J gene: TRBJ2-2
CDR3 DNA: TGTGCCAGCAGCGTAGTCGGGAGGGGAGGTGATACGCAGTATTTT; CDR3 protein: CASSVVGRGGDTQYF; V gene: TRBV9; clone size: -; D gene: TRBD2; J gene: TRBJ2-3
CDR3 DNA: TGTGCCAGCTCACCAGGTAGACAGGGGAAACCCAACGAGCAGTACTTC; CDR3 protein: CASSPGRQGKPNEQYF; V gene: TRBV18; clone size: -; D gene: TRBD1; J gene: TRBJ2-7
CDR3 DNA: TGTGCCAGCAGCTTCTACAGGGTGGGGAGCTTGTGGCAGTACTTC; CDR3 protein: CASSFYRVGSLWQYF; V gene: TRBV5-8; clone size: once; D gene: -; J gene: TRBJ2-7
CDR3 DNA: TGTGCCAGCAGCACGGGACAGGGCAACTCTGGAAACACCATATATTTT; CDR3 protein: CASSTGQGNSGNTIYF; V gene: TRBV7-2; clone size: -; D gene: TRBD1; J gene: TRBJ1-3
CDR3 DNA: TGTGCCAGCAGCCAAGCCTCTAGTACTAGCGGGAGCAATGAGCAGTTCTTC; CDR3 protein: CASSQASSTSGSNEQFF; V gene: TRBV3-1/TRBV3-2; clone size: -; D gene: TRBD2; J gene: TRBJ2-1
CDR3 DNA: TGTGCCAGCAGCGCCATCGGGAACACTGAAGCTTTCTTT; CDR3 protein: CASSAIGNTEAFF; V gene: TRBV5-6; clone size: once; D gene: -; J gene: TRBJ1-1
CDR3 DNA: TGTGCCAGCAGCCCGACAGGACAGGGGGGCTATGGCTACACCTTC; CDR3 protein: CASSPTGQGGYGYTF; V gene: TRBV14; clone size: -; D gene: TRBD1; J gene: TRBJ1-2
CDR3 DNA: TGTGCCTGGAGTGTTGGGCAGTTAAACACCGGGGAGCTGTTTTTT; CDR3 protein: CAWSVGQLNTGELFF; V gene: TRBV30; clone size: -; D gene: -; J gene: TRBJ2-2
CDR3 DNA: TGTGCCAGTAGTACTCCCGAGACAGGCCTTAACTATGGCTACACCTTC; CDR3 protein: CASSTPETGLNYGYTF; V gene: TRBV19; clone size: -; D gene: -; J gene: TRBJ1-2
CDR3 DNA: TGTGCCAGTAGTAGGTGGCAGGGGTACAACACTGAAGCTTTCTTT; CDR3 protein: CASSRWQGYNTEAFF; V gene: TRBV19; clone size: few; D gene: -; J gene: TRBJ1-1
CDR3 DNA: TGTGCCAGCAGCTTAGTCGGGACTAGCGGAAACACCGGGGAGCTGTTTTTT; CDR3 protein: CASSLVGTSGNTGELFF; V gene: TRBV7-9; clone size: -; D gene: TRBD2; J gene: TRBJ2-2
CDR3 DNA: TGTGCCAGCAGCCTGGACTTTGGAAACACTGAAGCTTTCTTT; CDR3 protein: CASSLDFGNTEAFF; V gene: TRBV6-5; clone size: -; D gene: -; J gene: TRBJ1-1
CDR3 DNA: TGTGCCAGCAGCGAGACAGTGACTCGCTCCTATGGCTACACCTTC; CDR3 protein: CASSETVTRSYGYTF; V gene: TRBV2; clone size: few; D gene: -; J gene: TRBJ1-2
CDR3 DNA: TGTGCCAGCAGCGTATGGGCGGGAGTGGGAGATACGCAGTATTTT; CDR3 protein: CASSVWAGVGDTQYF; V gene: TRBV9; clone size: -; D gene: TRBD2; J gene: TRBJ2-3